Listed below are T cell receptor beta chains from one sample, sequenced in a study of T cell responses to AZD1222 COVID-19 vaccine. Assay: immunoSEQ multiplex PCR; the TCRdb copy retains only in-frame clones and omits some. The table lists about 110,000 clones, approximately 90% of them singletons, with approximately 6.5% in the top ten. Here the sequenced sample was peripheral blood, taken 28 days after the second AZD1222 dose. These receptors came from an adult who received the AZD1222 COVID-19 vaccine. CDR3s include the opening cysteine and the closing phenylalanine or tryptophan. Each record gives: clone size, J gene, CDR3 length, V gene, D gene, CDR3 DNA, CDR3 protein. A D gene is named only where the DNA matches it firmly. Clone size, where shown, is once, few, many, or a class for clones that have expanded.

NA | TRBJ1-1 | 18 | TRBV12-5 | TRBD1 | TGTGCTAGTGGTTTGAGCGGGACAGGGATGAGATTGGACACTGAAGCTTTCTTT | CASGLSGTGMRLDTEAFF
NA | TRBJ2-1 | 14 | TRBV2 | NA | TGTGCCAGCACCTCCGGGAGCTCCTACAATGAGCAGTTCTTC | CASTSGSSYNEQFF
NA | TRBJ1-1 | 14 | TRBV5-4 | NA | TGTGCCAGCAGCTCGACCGGAGGATCCACTGAAGCTTTCTTT | CASSSTGGSTEAFF
NA | TRBJ1-4 | 14 | TRBV5-6 | NA | TGTGCCAGCACCGTGGGGGGACGGTTTGAAAAACTGTTTTTT | CASTVGGRFEKLFF
few | TRBJ2-3 | 14 | TRBV10-3 | TRBD2 | TGTGCCACGACTAGCGGGGGGGCGGTAGATACGCAGTATTTT | CATTSGGAVDTQYF
NA | TRBJ1-2 | 14 | TRBV25-1 | TRBD1 | TGTGCCAGCTCCTCACGGGGACAGGGCTATGGCTACACCTTC | CASSSRGQGYGYTF
NA | TRBJ1-5 | 14 | TRBV28 | NA | TGTGCCAGCAACCCAGAGGCGCGGGGTCAGCCCCAGCATTTT | CASNPEARGQPQHF
NA | TRBJ1-1 | 14 | TRBV19 | NA | TGTGCCAGTAGTACCCAGGGGCAAGGGGCTGAAGCTTTCTTT | CASSTQGQGAEAFF
few | TRBJ1-2 | 15 | TRBV7-6 | NA | TGTGCCAGCAGCTCGGGACAAGGGAGCGGCTATGGCTACACCTTC | CASSSGQGSGYGYTF
NA | TRBJ2-5 | 16 | TRBV12-2 | NA | TGTGCAAGTCGCTCCCTGGGGACTAGTGATGAGGAGACCCAGTACTTC | CASRSLGTSDEETQYF
NA | TRBJ1-4 | 16 | TRBV4-3 | TRBD1 | TGCGCCAGCAGCCAAGAGGCTCGACAGGGAAATGAAAAACTGTTTTTT | CASSQEARQGNEKLFF
NA | TRBJ2-7 | 14 | TRBV5-1 | NA | TGCGCCAGCAGCTTGAATCCTAGCGAGTACGAGCAGTACTTC | CASSLNPSEYEQYF
NA | TRBJ2-7 | 15 | TRBV6-1 | NA | TGTGCCAGCAGTGAATTGGGAGCGCCGTCCTACGAGCAGTACTTC | CASSELGAPSYEQYF
once | TRBJ1-2 | 15 | TRBV7-8 | NA | TGTGCCAGCACCTCCAGAACGGGAAATAACTATGGCTACACCTTC | CASTSRTGNNYGYTF
once | TRBJ2-3 | 13 | TRBV4-3 | NA | TGCGCCAGCAGCCGGGACAGCACAGATACGCAGTATTTT | CASSRDSTDTQYF
NA | TRBJ1-3 | 15 | TRBV24-1 | NA | TGTGCCACCAGCATAGGATCATCCTCTGGAAACACCATATATTTT | CATSIGSSSGNTIYF
NA | TRBJ2-5 | 15 | TRBV6-2/TRBV6-3 | TRBD2 | TGTGCCAGCAGTTACTCAACGGGGGGGCAAGAGACCCAGTACTTC | CASSYSTGGQETQYF
NA | TRBJ1-5 | 15 | TRBV2 | NA | TGTGCCAGCAGTGACAGTCTTTCTAGCAATCAGCCCCAGCATTTT | CASSDSLSSNQPQHF
NA | TRBJ1-1 | 13 | TRBV12-3/TRBV12-4 | NA | TGTGCCAGCAGTCCTGGGGGGCGGACTGAAGCTTTCTTT | CASSPGGRTEAFF
NA | TRBJ1-1 | 13 | TRBV6-2/TRBV6-3 | NA | TGTGCCAGCAGTTACGGGGTAGGCACTGAAGCTTTCTTT | CASSYGVGTEAFF
NA | TRBJ2-1 | 16 | TRBV5-1 | TRBD1 | TGCGCCAGCAGCTTGGAGACAGGGGGCATTAGAAATGAGCAGTTCTTC | CASSLETGGIRNEQFF
NA | TRBJ1-1 | 13 | TRBV5-4 | NA | TGTGCCAGCAGCTTACAGGAGAACACTGAAGCTTTCTTT | CASSLQENTEAFF
NA | TRBJ1-5 | 13 | TRBV6-5 | NA | TGTGCCAGCAGTCCTTACAGAGATCAGCCCCAGCATTTT | CASSPYRDQPQHF
NA | TRBJ1-5 | 18 | TRBV28 | TRBD1 | TGTGCCAGCAGTTTGTCCGGGACAGAAAAGTTTCTGCATCAGCCCCAGCATTTT | CASSLSGTEKFLHQPQHF
NA | TRBJ2-7 | 12 | TRBV9 | NA | TGTGCCAGCAGTCCCGAGGGGGGGGAGCAGTACTTC | CASSPEGGEQYF
once | TRBJ1-2 | 14 | TRBV6-5 | NA | TGTGCCAGCAGTTACTCAAACAGGAACTATGGCTACACCTTC | CASSYSNRNYGYTF
NA | TRBJ2-5 | 16 | TRBV6-2/TRBV6-3 | TRBD2 | TGTGCCAGCAGTTACGTTAGCGGGGGACACCAAGAGACCCAGTACTTC | CASSYVSGGHQETQYF
NA | TRBJ2-3 | 11 | TRBV12-3/TRBV12-4 | NA | TGTGCCAGCAGTTTATCGGATACGCAGTATTTT | CASSLSDTQYF
NA | TRBJ2-6 | 15 | TRBV28 | NA | TGTGCCAGCAGTTTATCGGGCTCTGGGGCCAACGTCCTGACTTTC | CASSLSGSGANVLTF
NA | TRBJ1-3 | 15 | TRBV7-6 | TRBD1 | TGTGCCAGCAGCTTAGAGGGGGCAGCGGGAAACACCATATATTTT | CASSLEGAAGNTIYF
NA | TRBJ2-5 | 15 | TRBV28 | NA | TGTGCCAGCAGTACGGAACAGCGGTCGGGGGAGACCCAGTACTTC | CASSTEQRSGETQYF
NA | TRBJ1-2 | 12 | TRBV7-8 | NA | TGTGCCAGCAGCTTAGCGCTGTCGGGCTACACCTTC | CASSLALSGYTF